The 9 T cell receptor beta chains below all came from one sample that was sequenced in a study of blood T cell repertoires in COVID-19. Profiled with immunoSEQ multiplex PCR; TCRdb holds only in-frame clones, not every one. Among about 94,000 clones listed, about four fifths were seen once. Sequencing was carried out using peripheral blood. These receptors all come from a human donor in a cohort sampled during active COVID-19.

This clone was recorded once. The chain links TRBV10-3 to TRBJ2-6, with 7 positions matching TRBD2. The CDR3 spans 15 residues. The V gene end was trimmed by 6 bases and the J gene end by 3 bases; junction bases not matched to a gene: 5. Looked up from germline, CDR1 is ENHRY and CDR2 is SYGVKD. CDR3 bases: TGTGCCATCAGGCTGGCGGGGGTTGGGGCCAACGTCCTGACTTTC. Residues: CAIRLAGVGANVLTF.

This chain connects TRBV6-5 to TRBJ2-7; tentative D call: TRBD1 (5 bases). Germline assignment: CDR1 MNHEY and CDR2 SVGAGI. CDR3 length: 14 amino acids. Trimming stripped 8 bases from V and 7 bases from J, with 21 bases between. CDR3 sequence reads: CASLEDGAAREQYF. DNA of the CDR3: TGTGCCAGCCTCGAAGATGGGGCAGCGAGGGAGCAGTACTTC.

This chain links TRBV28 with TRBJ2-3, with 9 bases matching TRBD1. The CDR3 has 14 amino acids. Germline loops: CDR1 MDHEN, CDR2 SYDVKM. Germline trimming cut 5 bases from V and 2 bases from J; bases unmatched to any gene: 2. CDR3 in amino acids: CASSQQGATDTQYF. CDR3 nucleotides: TGTGCCAGCAGTCAACAGGGGGCCACAGATACGCAGTATTTT.

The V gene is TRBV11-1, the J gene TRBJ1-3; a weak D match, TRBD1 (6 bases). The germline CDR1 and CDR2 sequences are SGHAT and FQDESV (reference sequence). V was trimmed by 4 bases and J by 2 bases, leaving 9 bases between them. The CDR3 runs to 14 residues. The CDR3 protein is CASSSGQPGNTIYF. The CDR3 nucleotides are TGTGCCAGCAGCTCCGGACAGCCTGGAAACACCATATATTTT.

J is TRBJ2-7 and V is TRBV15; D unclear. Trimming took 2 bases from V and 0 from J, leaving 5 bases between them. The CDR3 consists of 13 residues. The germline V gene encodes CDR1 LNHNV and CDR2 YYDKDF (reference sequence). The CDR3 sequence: CATSRPNSYEQYF. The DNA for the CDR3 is TGTGCCACCAGCAGACCCAACTCCTACGAGCAGTACTTC.

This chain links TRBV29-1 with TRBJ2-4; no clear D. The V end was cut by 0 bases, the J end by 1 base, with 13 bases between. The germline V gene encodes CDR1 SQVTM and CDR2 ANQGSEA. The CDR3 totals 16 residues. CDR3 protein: CSVEECRIMAKNIQYF. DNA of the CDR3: TGCAGCGTTGAAGAGTGCAGGATAATGGCCAAAAACATTCAGTACTTC.

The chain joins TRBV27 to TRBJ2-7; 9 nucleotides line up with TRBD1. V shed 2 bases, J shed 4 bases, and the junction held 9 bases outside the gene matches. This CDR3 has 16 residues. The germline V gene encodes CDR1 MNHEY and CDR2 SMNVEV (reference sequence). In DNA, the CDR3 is TGTGCCAGCAGTTTACGAAGGGGACAGGGTGGGTACGAGCAGTACTTC. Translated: CASSLRRGQGGYEQYF.

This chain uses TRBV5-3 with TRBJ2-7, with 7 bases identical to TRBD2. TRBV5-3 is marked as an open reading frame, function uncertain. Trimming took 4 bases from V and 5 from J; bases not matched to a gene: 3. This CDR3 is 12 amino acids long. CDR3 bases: TGTGCCAGAAGCCTACGGGAGGACGAGCAGTACTTC. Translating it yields CARSLREDEQYF.

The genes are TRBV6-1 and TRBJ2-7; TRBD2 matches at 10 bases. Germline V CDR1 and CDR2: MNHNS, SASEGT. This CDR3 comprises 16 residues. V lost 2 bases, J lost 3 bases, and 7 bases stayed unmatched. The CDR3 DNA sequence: TGTGCCAGCAGTGAAAGGGTCCGGACTAGCGGCTACGAGCAGTACTTC. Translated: CASSERVRTSGYEQYF.